This TCR beta chain was obtained from a study of cytotoxic CD8 clonotypes in ibrutinib-treated CLL. Germline values: CDR1 SGDLS, CDR2 YYNGEE. Trimming took 0 bases from V and 4 from J; bases not matched to a gene: 9. The CDR3 length is 17 residues. Using immunoSEQ multiplex PCR, the repertoire was profiled, and TCRdb retains in-frame clones only, with some absent. The data contain about 27,000 clones, 65% to 90% of them singletons. V and J are TRBV9 and TRBJ2-3; TRBD2 aligns across 9 bases. This TCR derives from a human donor with chronic lymphocytic leukemia. The material was PBMCs, obtained after 24 months of ibrutinib treatment. The CDR3 reads CASSVGFGGGAPDTQYF. CDR3 bases: TGTGCCAGCAGCGTAGGGTTTGGCGGGGGGGCCCCAGATACGCAGTATTTT. The full variable domain, with the rest looked up from reference TRBV9 and TRBJ2-3, is DSGVTQTPKHLITATGQRVTLRCSPRSGDLSVYWYQQSLDQGLQFLIQYYNGEERAKGNILERFSAQQFPDLHSELNLSSLELGDSALYFCASSVGFGGGAPDTQYFGPGTRLTVL.